The T cell receptor beta chain described here comes from a study of blood T cell repertoires in COVID-19. Clones were read by immunoSEQ multiplex PCR, and TCRdb kept only the in-frame ones, dropping some. The table records about 190,000 clones, almost 90% of them present only once. Unmatched junction bases numbered 2, after V lost 0 bases and J lost 4 bases. The CDR3 has 16 residues. In germline, CDR1 is LGHNA, CDR2 YSLEER. This clone has more than one count but fewer than ten. The sequenced sample consisted of peripheral blood. The gene calls are TRBV4-3 and TRBJ2-3; the match to TRBD2 covers 12 bases. The clonotype originates from a man between 18 and 35 years old with active or convalescent COVID-19. The CDR3 region has the DNA TGCGCCAGCAGCCAAGATCTAGCGGGAGGGCCAGATACGCAGTATTTT. Translated: CASSQDLAGGPDTQYF.